This is a list of T cell receptor beta chains from one sample in a study of cytomegalovirus exposure and HLA in healthy donors. Using immunoSEQ multiplex PCR, the repertoire was profiled, and TCRdb retains in-frame clones only, with some absent. The sample contains about 130,000 clones, approximately 62% of which appear only once. The sample was PBMCs. These receptors all stem from a human donor in good health. Both conserved end residues are part of each CDR3. A D gene is named only where the DNA matches it firmly. A row's size may be missing; if present it is once, few, many or a size class.

CDR3nt: TGTGCCAGCAGCTTAGGACTGGATCAGCCCCAGCATTTT
CDR3aa: CASSLGLDQPQHF
abundance: -
len: 13
j_gene: TRBJ1-5
d_gene: -
v_gene: TRBV7-9

CDR3nt: TGTGCCAGCAGCGCCGGGACAGGGGGGTACGAGCAGTACTTC
CDR3aa: CASSAGTGGYEQYF
abundance: -
len: 14
j_gene: TRBJ2-7
d_gene: TRBD1
v_gene: TRBV9

CDR3nt: TGTGCTAGTAAGATTAGCGGGAGTTTCAACGAGCAGTACTTC
CDR3aa: CASKISGSFNEQYF
abundance: -
len: 14
j_gene: TRBJ2-7
d_gene: TRBD2
v_gene: TRBV12-5

CDR3nt: TGTGCCAGCAGTTTTCGGTCCGGGACAGGAGTTACCCATGAAAAACTGTTTTTT
CDR3aa: CASSFRSGTGVTHEKLFF
abundance: few
len: 18
j_gene: TRBJ1-4
d_gene: TRBD1
v_gene: TRBV27

CDR3nt: TGTGCCAGCTCACCAGGACGGGATGCCAATCAGCCCCAGCATTTT
CDR3aa: CASSPGRDANQPQHF
abundance: -
len: 15
j_gene: TRBJ1-5
d_gene: -
v_gene: TRBV18

CDR3nt: TGTGCCAGCAGGCCACCCACTACAAGGGGATACAATGAGCAGTTCTTC
CDR3aa: CASRPPTTRGYNEQFF
abundance: -
len: 16
j_gene: TRBJ2-1
d_gene: -
v_gene: TRBV13

CDR3nt: TGTGCCATCAGTTGGCAAGTCACAGATACGCAGTATTTT
CDR3aa: CAISWQVTDTQYF
abundance: -
len: 13
j_gene: TRBJ2-3
d_gene: -
v_gene: TRBV10-3

CDR3nt: TGTGCCAGCAGTTTATTCCCCTTCCGGGACAGGGGACCGACCGGGGAGCTGTTTTTT
CDR3aa: CASSLFPFRDRGPTGELFF
abundance: -
len: 19
j_gene: TRBJ2-2
d_gene: TRBD1
v_gene: TRBV27

CDR3nt: TGTGCCAGCAATTCGGGACAGGGGGCCGGCACCGGGGAGCTGTTTTTT
CDR3aa: CASNSGQGAGTGELFF
abundance: -
len: 16
j_gene: TRBJ2-2
d_gene: TRBD1
v_gene: TRBV28

CDR3nt: TGCGCCAGCAGCCAACTAATAGGGGGCGCCGAGACCCAGTACTTC
CDR3aa: CASSQLIGGAETQYF
abundance: -
len: 15
j_gene: TRBJ2-5
d_gene: TRBD1
v_gene: TRBV4-1

CDR3nt: TGTGCCAGCAGCTTGCGAGGGTATCAAGAGACCCAGTACTTC
CDR3aa: CASSLRGYQETQYF
abundance: few
len: 14
j_gene: TRBJ2-5
d_gene: -
v_gene: TRBV5-6

CDR3nt: TGTGCCAGCAGCCCGACAGAGAACACTGAAGCTTTCTTT
CDR3aa: CASSPTENTEAFF
abundance: -
len: 13
j_gene: TRBJ1-1
d_gene: -
v_gene: TRBV7-9

CDR3nt: TGTGCCAGCAGCTTAGGGGCAGGTTCGAGGACCCAGTACTTC
CDR3aa: CASSLGAGSRTQYF
abundance: -
len: 14
j_gene: TRBJ2-5
d_gene: -
v_gene: TRBV11-3

CDR3nt: TGTGCCAGCAGTTTAATTGTGGGCGGGGTGTTAGATGAGCAGTTCTTC
CDR3aa: CASSLIVGGVLDEQFF
abundance: -
len: 16
j_gene: TRBJ2-1
d_gene: -
v_gene: TRBV28

CDR3nt: TGTGCCAGCAGTTACGGGACTAGCAAGTCGCAGTATTTT
CDR3aa: CASSYGTSKSQYF
abundance: -
len: 13
j_gene: TRBJ2-3
d_gene: TRBD2
v_gene: TRBV6-5

CDR3nt: TGTGCCAGCAGCTTAGTCTTTATGAAAGGAGACGCGAACACCGGGGAGCTGTTTTTT
CDR3aa: CASSLVFMKGDANTGELFF
abundance: -
len: 19
j_gene: TRBJ2-2
d_gene: -
v_gene: TRBV7-6

CDR3nt: TGCGCCAGCAGCTTGATAGGGACAGGGGCCGCCGGAAATGAGCAGTTCTTC
CDR3aa: CASSLIGTGAAGNEQFF
abundance: -
len: 17
j_gene: TRBJ2-1
d_gene: TRBD1
v_gene: TRBV5-1

CDR3nt: TGTGCCAGCAGCTTAACCCCCCAGCGCCCATTAAATGAGCAGTTCTTC
CDR3aa: CASSLTPQRPLNEQFF
abundance: few
len: 16
j_gene: TRBJ2-1
d_gene: -
v_gene: TRBV7-3

CDR3nt: TGTGCCAGCAGTGAGTCCGGGGGCTCTGGGGCCAACGTCCTGACTTTC
CDR3aa: CASSESGGSGANVLTF
abundance: -
len: 16
j_gene: TRBJ2-6
d_gene: -
v_gene: TRBV6-1

CDR3nt: TGTGCCAGCAGCTTTAGCGGGAGGGTAAATGAGCAGTTCTTC
CDR3aa: CASSFSGRVNEQFF
abundance: -
len: 14
j_gene: TRBJ2-1
d_gene: TRBD2
v_gene: TRBV5-4

CDR3nt: TGTGCCAGCAGCCCCCAGGGTTATCAGCCCCAGCATTTT
CDR3aa: CASSPQGYQPQHF
abundance: -
len: 13
j_gene: TRBJ1-5
d_gene: -
v_gene: TRBV6-5

CDR3nt: TGTGCCAGCAGTTATAGCGGGAGGGGCTCCTACGAGCAGTACTTC
CDR3aa: CASSYSGRGSYEQYF
abundance: few
len: 15
j_gene: TRBJ2-7
d_gene: TRBD2
v_gene: TRBV5-4

CDR3nt: TGTGCCATCAAGACAGGCTACAATGAGCAGTTCTTC
CDR3aa: CAIKTGYNEQFF
abundance: -
len: 12
j_gene: TRBJ2-1
d_gene: -
v_gene: TRBV10-3

CDR3nt: TGTGCCAGCAGCTCCCCGGACAGGGGCCTACGGGAGCAGTACTTC
CDR3aa: CASSSPDRGLREQYF
abundance: -
len: 15
j_gene: TRBJ2-7
d_gene: TRBD1
v_gene: TRBV7-2

CDR3nt: TGCGCCAGCAGCTTATATGGTTCACAGGGGGAGACCCAGTACTTC
CDR3aa: CASSLYGSQGETQYF
abundance: few
len: 15
j_gene: TRBJ2-5
d_gene: TRBD1
v_gene: TRBV5-1

CDR3nt: TGCGCCAGCAGCCCAGGGACTAGCGGGATAGGGGATACGCAGTATTTT
CDR3aa: CASSPGTSGIGDTQYF
abundance: -
len: 16
j_gene: TRBJ2-3
d_gene: TRBD2
v_gene: TRBV5-1

CDR3nt: TGTGCCAGCAGCCCCGGACAGACGGTGGGAAAACTGTTTTTT
CDR3aa: CASSPGQTVGKLFF
abundance: -
len: 14
j_gene: TRBJ1-4
d_gene: -
v_gene: TRBV11-1

CDR3nt: TGTGCCAGCTCCTATGGACAGGGGCCATACAATGAGCAGTTCTTC
CDR3aa: CASSYGQGPYNEQFF
abundance: -
len: 15
j_gene: TRBJ2-1
d_gene: TRBD1
v_gene: TRBV18

CDR3nt: TGTGCCAGTAGTCTTGGGGGGGGACAGGGTGGCTTTTTGGCCGCGGCAACTGAAGCTTTCTTT
CDR3aa: CASSLGGGQGGFLAAATEAFF
abundance: -
len: 21
j_gene: TRBJ1-1
d_gene: TRBD1
v_gene: TRBV19

CDR3nt: TGTGCCAGCAGCTTAGAACCGGGACTAGCGGGAGTAAGTGAGTACGAGCAGTACTTC
CDR3aa: CASSLEPGLAGVSEYEQYF
abundance: -
len: 19
j_gene: TRBJ2-7
d_gene: TRBD2
v_gene: TRBV7-6

CDR3nt: TGTGCCAGCAGCCAAGATACGGAGTTAGCGGGGATCACAGATACGCAGTATTTT
CDR3aa: CASSQDTELAGITDTQYF
abundance: -
len: 18
j_gene: TRBJ2-3
d_gene: TRBD2
v_gene: TRBV4-2

CDR3nt: TGTGCCAGCAGCTTAACGACAGGGTGGTCTCCCCAGCATTTT
CDR3aa: CASSLTTGWSPQHF
abundance: -
len: 14
j_gene: TRBJ1-5
d_gene: TRBD1
v_gene: TRBV7-2

CDR3nt: TGTGCCAGCAGCCCTAACAGGCTCCCTTGGGAGCAGTACTTC
CDR3aa: CASSPNRLPWEQYF
abundance: -
len: 14
j_gene: TRBJ2-7
d_gene: -
v_gene: TRBV7-2

CDR3nt: TGTGCCAGCAGCGTAGAAGCCGGGGTTAGTGAAGCTTTCTTT
CDR3aa: CASSVEAGVSEAFF
abundance: once
len: 14
j_gene: TRBJ1-1
d_gene: -
v_gene: TRBV9

CDR3nt: TGTGCCAGTAGTATTAGGGGAGGAGAGACCCAGTACTTC
CDR3aa: CASSIRGGETQYF
abundance: -
len: 13
j_gene: TRBJ2-5
d_gene: -
v_gene: TRBV19

CDR3nt: TGTGCCAGCAGCATCCTAGCGAACACCGGGGAGCTGTTTTTT
CDR3aa: CASSILANTGELFF
abundance: -
len: 14
j_gene: TRBJ2-2
d_gene: -
v_gene: TRBV7-3

CDR3nt: TGTGCCAGCACAAAGGGACAGGGGATCGGAGGAAACACCATATATTTT
CDR3aa: CASTKGQGIGGNTIYF
abundance: -
len: 16
j_gene: TRBJ1-3
d_gene: TRBD1
v_gene: TRBV14

CDR3nt: TGTGCCAGCAGCACCGGACAGGCTATTAACTATGGCTACACCTTC
CDR3aa: CASSTGQAINYGYTF
abundance: -
len: 15
j_gene: TRBJ1-2
d_gene: TRBD1
v_gene: TRBV7-9

CDR3nt: TGCGCCAGCAGGTTGACGGGTATTAACACCGGGGAGCTGTTTTTT
CDR3aa: CASRLTGINTGELFF
abundance: -
len: 15
j_gene: TRBJ2-2
d_gene: -
v_gene: TRBV5-1

CDR3nt: TGCGCCAGCAGCTTGGGGACAGCGTCCGACGTCCTGACTTTC
CDR3aa: CASSLGTASDVLTF
abundance: few
len: 14
j_gene: TRBJ2-6
d_gene: -
v_gene: TRBV5-1